The 4 T cell receptor beta chains listed next were all sequenced from one sample in a study of identical twins. MiXCR, applied by TCRdb to the 5' RACE reads, yields one record per CDR3 protein. The table shows about 690,000 distinct CDR3 sequences, with 21% occurring only once. The same sample was also studied in work on T cells expressing NK-cell markers.

Source material: PBMCs. These receptors were taken from a woman between 18 and 29 years old in good health.

This clonotype has ten or more counts. The chain joins TRBV7-8 to TRBJ2-7; D is possibly TRBD1 (5 bases). CDR1 SGHVS and CDR2 FQNEAQ come from the germline V gene. Deletions cut 3 bases from V and 4 bases from J, with 10 bases between. CDR3 length: 13 amino acids. The CDR3 protein is CASSLDTLYEQYF. The CDR3 nucleotides are TGTGCCAGCAGCTTGGACACCCTATACGAGCAGTACTTC.

The V call is TRBV7-2, the J call TRBJ2-5; TRBD2 agrees at 13 bases. The CDR3 is 15 amino acids. V dropped 8 bases and J dropped 5; count of bases not matched to a gene: 8. CDR1 and CDR2 from the germline V gene are SGHTA and FQGNSA. The CDR3 protein is CASGTSGINGETQYF. Here the CDR3 DNA reads TGTGCCAGCGGGACTAGCGGGATCAATGGGGAGACCCAGTACTTC.

This clonotype showed up just a few times. The chain joins TRBV7-9 to TRBJ2-1, with D possibly matching TRBD1 (6 bases). The CDR3 is 12 amino acids. The V end lost 6 bases, the J end lost 10 bases, and 13 bases lay between the germline ends. Germline CDR1 reads SEHNR; CDR2 reads FQNEAQ (reference sequence). The CDR3 coding sequence is TGTGCCAGCAGTTCCGGGACAAACGAGCAGTTCTTC. Translated, it gives CASSSGTNEQFF.

The chain joins TRBV7-9 to TRBJ2-7; D might be TRBD1 (5 bases). Germline values: CDR1 SEHNR, CDR2 FQNEAQ (reference sequence). The CDR3 has 13 amino acids. V lost 6 bases and J 0 bases, leaving 9 bases between the germline ends. The CDR3 loop is CASRGPSSYEQYF. The CDR3 DNA reads TGTGCCAGCAGGGGGCCCAGCTCCTACGAGCAGTACTTC. The full variable domain, completed using reference TRBV7-9 and TRBJ2-7, is DTGVSQNPRHKITKRGQNVTFRCDPISEHNRLYWYRQTLGQGPEFLTYFQNEAQLEKSRLLSDRFSAERPKGSFSTLEIQRTEQGDSAMYLCASRGPSSYEQYFGPGTRLTVT.